This TCR beta chain was recovered during a study of Graves' ophthalmopathy and Graves' hyperthyroidism. Study-level background: Hyperthyroidism qualified as stable when ophthalmopathy did not develop within 18 months of follow-up.

Amplification of TCR beta CDR3 regions used RNA transcripts. After a first-round RT-PCR with HTBI primers, a second-round multiplex PCR was run. TCRdb itself ran the multiplex PCR reads through MiXCR, one entry per CDR3 protein. The sample lists around 590,000 distinct CDR3 sequences, under 40% occurring once. V gave up 4 bases and J gave up 2 bases; unmatched junction bases: 5. CDR3 length equals 15 residues. None of the included patients had other autoimmune diseases, uncontrolled infections, pregnancy or lactation, as these led to exclusion. Overall study findings and caveats: Using a 13-signature model, the authors split ophthalmopathy from stable hyperthyroidism, with roughly 88% sensitivity and around 76% specificity.

Note on this clonotype: The antigen is not known.

The sample consisted of peripheral blood or thyroid tissue (not recorded which). J is TRBJ2-3 and V is TRBV12-3 or TRBV12-4; TRBD2 matches 8 bases. The TCR comes from an adult man with Graves' hyperthyroidism. The CDR3 coding sequence is TGTGCCAGCAGTTATGGCGGGGGGTACACAGATACGCAGTATTTT. This translates into CASSYGGGYTDTQYF.